The next 11 T cell receptor beta chains were all read from a single sample in a study of T-cell memory formation after mild COVID-19. TCRdb used MiXCR to reprocess the 5' RACE reads, holding one entry per CDR3 protein. The sample lists roughly 130,000 distinct CDR3 sequences, 15% to 20% occurring once. The sample taken for sequencing was PBMCs or a T cell subset sorted from them (not recorded which). All receptors derive from an adult woman who had mild COVID-19 (a few samples of this study predate the infection). Cell type and time point are not known.

This clonotype has just a few counts. This chain links TRBV20-1 with TRBJ2-3; D may be TRBD2 (7 bases). Germline lookup yields CDR1 DFQATT and CDR2 SNEGSKA (reference sequence). The V end lost 3 bases, the J end lost 5 bases, and 15 bases lay between the germline ends. This CDR3 contains 14 residues. The CDR3 DNA follows: TGCAGTGCTAGGCGGGGGACCAGGGGAGATACGCAGTATTTT. Translation: CSARRGTRGDTQYF.

The chain carries TRBV6-5 and TRBJ1-1, with D hard to call. Trimming left V 5 bases short and J 3 bases short, with 10 bases between. This CDR3 is built from 13 residues. CDR1 and CDR2 from the germline V gene are MNHEY and SVGAGI. CDR3 amino acids: CASSPNRDTEAFF. The CDR3 DNA sequence: TGTGCCAGCAGTCCGAATAGGGACACTGAAGCTTTCTTT.

Only a few counts were recorded for this clonotype. V usage is TRBV9 and J usage is TRBJ2-1, with 7 bases aligning to TRBD2. Germline V gene data show CDR1 as SGDLS and CDR2 as YYNGEE. The CDR3 loop spans 15 amino acids. V was pared by 0 bases and J by 3 bases, with 3 bases of the junction left unmatched. CDR3 residues: CASSVEGLYYNEQFF. CDR3 DNA sequence: TGTGCCAGCAGCGTAGAGGGACTATACTACAATGAGCAGTTCTTC.

This clonotype was found a few times. The chain couples TRBV30 to TRBJ2-7, with TRBD1 as a possible D gene (6 bases). The CDR3 is 14 residues long. Germline V gene lookup returns CDR1 GTSNPN and CDR2 SVGIG (reference sequence). The V end lost 7 bases, the J end lost 2 bases, and 18 bases lay between the germline ends. The CDR3 DNA is TGTGCCTCGATGGCGGACAGACCACCCTACGAGCAGTACTTC. As protein: CASMADRPPYEQYF.

There are a few counts of this clonotype. J is TRBJ2-1 and V is TRBV7-2; D is ambiguous. The CDR3 covers 14 residues. V lost 1 base to trimming and J lost 7 bases, with 11 bases between them. Germline values: CDR1 SGHTA, CDR2 FQGNSA. CDR3 DNA: TGTGCCAGCAGCTTAGTATCACGGGTTAATGAGCAGTTCTTC. Amino acid sequence: CASSLVSRVNEQFF.

This chain connects TRBV5-1 to TRBJ2-1, with D possibly matching TRBD2 (6 bases). Germline values: CDR1 SGHRS, CDR2 YFSETQ. The CDR3 runs 14 residues. The V and J ends lost 3 bases and 1 base respectively, with 8 bases between them. CDR3 in DNA: TGCGCCAGCAGCTGGAGGGAGTCCTACAATGAGCAGTTCTTC. Its translation is CASSWRESYNEQFF.

The chain uses TRBV12-3 or TRBV12-4 and TRBJ1-2; D not resolved. The CDR3 consists of 13 residues. V lost 1 base, J lost 7 bases, and 10 bases lay in between. CDR3 residues: CASSLELTTGYTF. The CDR3 DNA reads TGTGCCAGCAGTTTAGAACTAACTACTGGCTACACCTTC.

The rearrangement uses TRBV2 and TRBJ1-4; D is undetermined. Germline lookup yields CDR1 SNHLY and CDR2 FYNNEI. This CDR3 contains 16 residues. The V end lost 5 bases, the J end lost 0 bases, and 13 bases lay between the germline ends. CDR3 DNA: TGTGCCAGCAGTTGGACGGCCCCGGCAACTAATGAAAAACTGTTTTTT. As protein: CASSWTAPATNEKLFF.

This clonotype was counted only a few times. The rearrangement uses TRBV7-3 and TRBJ2-1; TRBD2 aligns across 7 bases. The CDR3 runs to 15 residues. The trim removed 1 base at V and 4 bases at J, leaving 4 bases unmatched. Per germline, CDR1 SGHTA and CDR2 FQGTGA. The CDR3 nucleotides read TGTGCCAGCAGCTTAATCCTAGCGGAATACAATGAGCAGTTCTTC. Its protein product is CASSLILAEYNEQFF.

The chain has TRBV7-6 and TRBJ2-2, with a tentative D call TRBD2 (6 bases). Germline CDR1 reads SGHVS; CDR2 reads FNYEAQ. Trimming took off 5 bases at V and 2 bases at J, with 9 bases between the two ends. This CDR3 spans 14 amino acids. Here the CDR3 reads CASSMGLNTGELFF. The CDR3 region has the DNA TGTGCCAGCAGCATGGGACTTAACACCGGGGAGCTGTTTTTT. Supplemented by reference TRBV7-6 and TRBJ2-2, the full variable domain reads GAGVSQSPRYKVTKRGQDVALRCDPISGHVSLYWYRQALGQGPEFLTYFNYEAQQDKSGLPNDRFSAERPEGSISTLTIQRTEQRDSAMYRCASSMGLNTGELFFGEGSRLTVL.

This clonotype was seen only a few times. The chain carries TRBV7-9 and TRBJ2-3, with D maybe TRBD1 (6 bases). Trimming took 5 bases from V and 0 from J, leaving 12 bases between them. The V gene's germline CDR1 is SEHNR and CDR2 FQNEAQ (reference sequence). This CDR3 comprises 15 residues. CDR3 in DNA: TGTGCCAGCAGCCCCCGGGACATCAGCACAGATACGCAGTATTTT. Encoded protein: CASSPRDISTDTQYF. Using reference TRBV7-9 and TRBJ2-3 for the parts outside the CDR3, the full variable domain is DTGVSQNPRHKITKRGQNVTFRCDPISEHNRLYWYRQTLGQGPEFLTYFQNEAQLEKSRLLSDRFSAERPKGSFSTLEIQRTEQGDSAMYLCASSPRDISTDTQYFGPGTRLTVL.